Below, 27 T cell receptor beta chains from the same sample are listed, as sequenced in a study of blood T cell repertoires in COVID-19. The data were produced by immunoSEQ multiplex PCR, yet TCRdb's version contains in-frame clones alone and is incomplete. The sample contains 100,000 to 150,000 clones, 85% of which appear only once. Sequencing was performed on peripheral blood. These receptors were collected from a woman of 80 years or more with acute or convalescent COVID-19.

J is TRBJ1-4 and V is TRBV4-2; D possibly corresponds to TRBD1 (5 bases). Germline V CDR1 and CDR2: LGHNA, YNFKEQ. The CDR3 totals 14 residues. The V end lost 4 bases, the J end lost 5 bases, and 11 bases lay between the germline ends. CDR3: CASSLDGGNEKLFF. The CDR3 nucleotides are TGTGCCAGCAGCCTGGATGGGGGGAATGAAAAACTGTTTTTT.

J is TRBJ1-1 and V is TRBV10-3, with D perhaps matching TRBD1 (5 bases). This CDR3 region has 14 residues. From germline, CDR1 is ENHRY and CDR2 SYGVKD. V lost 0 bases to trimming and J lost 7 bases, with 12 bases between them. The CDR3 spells CAISESPNTGEAFF. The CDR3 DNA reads TGTGCCATCAGTGAGTCCCCCAACACAGGTGAAGCTTTCTTT.

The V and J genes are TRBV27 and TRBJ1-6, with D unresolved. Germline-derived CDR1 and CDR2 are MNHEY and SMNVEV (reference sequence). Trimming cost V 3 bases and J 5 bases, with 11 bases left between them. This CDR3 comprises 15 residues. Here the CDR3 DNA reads TGTGCCAGCAGTTTCGTAGCGAGCAATAATTCACCCCTCCACTTT. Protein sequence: CASSFVASNNSPLHF.

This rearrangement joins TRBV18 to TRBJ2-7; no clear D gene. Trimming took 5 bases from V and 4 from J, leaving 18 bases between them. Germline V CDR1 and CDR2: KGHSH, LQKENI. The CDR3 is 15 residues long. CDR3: CASSKTGSPRYEQYF. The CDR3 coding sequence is TGTGCCAGCTCAAAGACCGGGTCCCCGAGGTACGAGCAGTACTTC.

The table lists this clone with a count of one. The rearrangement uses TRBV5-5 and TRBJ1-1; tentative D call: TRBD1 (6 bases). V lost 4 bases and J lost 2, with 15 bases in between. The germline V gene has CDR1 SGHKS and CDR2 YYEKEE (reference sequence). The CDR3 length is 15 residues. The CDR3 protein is CASSPRDTFNTEAFF. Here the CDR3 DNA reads TGTGCCAGCAGCCCCCGGGACACATTCAACACTGAAGCTTTCTTT.

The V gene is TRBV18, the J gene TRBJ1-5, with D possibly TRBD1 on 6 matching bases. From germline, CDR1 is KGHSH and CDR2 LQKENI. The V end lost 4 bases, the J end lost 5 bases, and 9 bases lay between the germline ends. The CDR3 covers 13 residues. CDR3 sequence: CASSQGVDQPQHF. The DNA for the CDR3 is TGTGCCAGCTCACAGGGGGTAGATCAGCCCCAGCATTTT.

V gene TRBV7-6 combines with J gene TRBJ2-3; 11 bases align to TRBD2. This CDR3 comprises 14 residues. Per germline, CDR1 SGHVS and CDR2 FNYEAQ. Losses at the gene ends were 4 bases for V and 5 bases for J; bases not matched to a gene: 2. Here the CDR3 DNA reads TGTGCCAGCAGCTCTAGCGGGGGGAAAGATACGCAGTATTTT. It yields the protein CASSSSGGKDTQYF.

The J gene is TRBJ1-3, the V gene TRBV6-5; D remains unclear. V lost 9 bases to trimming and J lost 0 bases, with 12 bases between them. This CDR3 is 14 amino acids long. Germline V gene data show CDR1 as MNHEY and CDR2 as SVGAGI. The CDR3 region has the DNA TGTGCCAGTGGCCGGGGTTACTCTGGAAACACCATATATTTT. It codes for CASGRGYSGNTIYF.

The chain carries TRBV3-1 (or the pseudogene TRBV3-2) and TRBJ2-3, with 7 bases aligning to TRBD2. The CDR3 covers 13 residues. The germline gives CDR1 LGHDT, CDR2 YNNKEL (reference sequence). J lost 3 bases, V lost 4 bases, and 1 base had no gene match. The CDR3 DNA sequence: TGTGCCAGCAGCCGGACTAGTACAGATACGCAGTATTTT. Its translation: CASSRTSTDTQYF.

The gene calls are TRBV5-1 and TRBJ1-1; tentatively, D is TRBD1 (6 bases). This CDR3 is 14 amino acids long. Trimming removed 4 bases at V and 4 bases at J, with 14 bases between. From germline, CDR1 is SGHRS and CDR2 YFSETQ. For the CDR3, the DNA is TGCGCCAGCAGCCCGGGGGGCGGTGGCACTGAAGCTTTCTTT. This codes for CASSPGGGGTEAFF.

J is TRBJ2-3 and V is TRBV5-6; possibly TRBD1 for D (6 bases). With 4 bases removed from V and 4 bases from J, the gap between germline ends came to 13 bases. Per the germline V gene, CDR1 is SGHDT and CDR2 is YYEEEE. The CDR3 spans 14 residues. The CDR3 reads CASSKQGRSDTQYF. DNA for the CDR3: TGTGCCAGCAGCAAACAGGGTCGATCAGATACGCAGTATTTT.

The CDR3 coding sequence is TGTGCCAGCAGACCCAGGGGCAGGGGGCGCACAGATACGCAGTATTTT. Amino acid sequence: CASRPRGRGRTDTQYF. The rearrangement joins TRBV7-2 to TRBJ2-3; TRBD1 aligns across 8 bases. Per germline, CDR1 SGHTA and CDR2 FQGNSA. The CDR3 extends over 16 amino acids. The trim removed 6 bases at V and 1 base at J, leaving 9 bases unmatched.

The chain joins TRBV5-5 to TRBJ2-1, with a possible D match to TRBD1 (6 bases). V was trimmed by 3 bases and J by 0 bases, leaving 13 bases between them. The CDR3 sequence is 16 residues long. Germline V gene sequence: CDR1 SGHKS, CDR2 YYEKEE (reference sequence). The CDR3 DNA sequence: TGTGCCAGCAGCTCAGGGGCCCGGAGCTCCTACAATGAGCAGTTCTTC. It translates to CASSSGARSSYNEQFF.

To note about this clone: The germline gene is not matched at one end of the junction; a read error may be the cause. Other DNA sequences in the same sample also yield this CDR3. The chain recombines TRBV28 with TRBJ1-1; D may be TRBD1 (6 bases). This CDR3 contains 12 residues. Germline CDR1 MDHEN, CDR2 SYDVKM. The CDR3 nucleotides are TGCGCCAGCAGGGAACAGGGAACTGAAGCTTTCTTT. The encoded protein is CASREQGTEAFF.

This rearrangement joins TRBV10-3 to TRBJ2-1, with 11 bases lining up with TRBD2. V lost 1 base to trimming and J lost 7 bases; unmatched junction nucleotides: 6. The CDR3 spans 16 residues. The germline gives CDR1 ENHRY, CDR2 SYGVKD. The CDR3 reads CAISEFSGGAGNEQFF. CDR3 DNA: TGTGCCATCAGTGAGTTTAGCGGGGGGGCCGGGAATGAGCAGTTCTTC.

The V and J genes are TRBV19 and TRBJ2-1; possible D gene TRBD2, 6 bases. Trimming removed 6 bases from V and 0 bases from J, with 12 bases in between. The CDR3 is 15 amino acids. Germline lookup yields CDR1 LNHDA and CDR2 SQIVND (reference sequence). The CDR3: CASSARGNSYNEQFF. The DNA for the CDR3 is TGTGCCAGTAGCGCCCGGGGGAACTCCTACAATGAGCAGTTCTTC.

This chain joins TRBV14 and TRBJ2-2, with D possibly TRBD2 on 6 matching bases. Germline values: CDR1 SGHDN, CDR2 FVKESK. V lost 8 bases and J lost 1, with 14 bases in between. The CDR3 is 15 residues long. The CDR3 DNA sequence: TGTGCCAGCCGGGAGTATAACAAGAACACCGGGGAGCTGTTTTTT. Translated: CASREYNKNTGELFF.

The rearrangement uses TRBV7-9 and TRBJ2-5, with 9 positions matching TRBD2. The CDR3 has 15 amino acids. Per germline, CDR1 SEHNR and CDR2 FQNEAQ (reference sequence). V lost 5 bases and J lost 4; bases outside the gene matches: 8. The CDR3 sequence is CASSRRAGGPETQYF. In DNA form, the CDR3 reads TGTGCCAGCAGCCGACGGGCGGGGGGGCCAGAGACCCAGTACTTC.

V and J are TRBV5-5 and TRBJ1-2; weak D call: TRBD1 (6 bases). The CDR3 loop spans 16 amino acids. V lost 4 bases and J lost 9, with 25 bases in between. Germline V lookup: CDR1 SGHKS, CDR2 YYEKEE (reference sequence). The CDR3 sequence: CASSPTSRGAVESYTF. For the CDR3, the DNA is TGTGCCAGCAGCCCCACATCACGGGGGGCCGTTGAGAGCTACACCTTC.

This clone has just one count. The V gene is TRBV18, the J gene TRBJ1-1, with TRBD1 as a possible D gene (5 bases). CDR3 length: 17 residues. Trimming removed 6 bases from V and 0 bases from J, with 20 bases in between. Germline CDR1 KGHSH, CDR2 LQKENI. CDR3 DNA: TGTGCCAGCTCGCCGTCCCAGGGTGCACTTATGAACACTGAAGCTTTCTTT. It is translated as CASSPSQGALMNTEAFF.

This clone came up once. CDR3 coding DNA: TGTGCCAGCACAAACAGATATGGCGAGCAGTACTTC. It codes for CASTNRYGEQYF. The chain couples TRBV6-5 to TRBJ2-7, with D unresolved. The germline V and J ends were trimmed by 7 bases and 6 bases, with 13 bases remaining between them. CDR1 and CDR2 (germline): MNHEY, SVGAGI. The CDR3 covers 12 residues.

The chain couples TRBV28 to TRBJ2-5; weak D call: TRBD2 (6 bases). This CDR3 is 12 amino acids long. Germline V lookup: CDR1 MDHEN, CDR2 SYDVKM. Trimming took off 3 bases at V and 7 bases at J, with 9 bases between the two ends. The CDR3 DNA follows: TGTGCCAGCAGTTTTAGGGACTTGACCCAGTACTTC. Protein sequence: CASSFRDLTQYF.

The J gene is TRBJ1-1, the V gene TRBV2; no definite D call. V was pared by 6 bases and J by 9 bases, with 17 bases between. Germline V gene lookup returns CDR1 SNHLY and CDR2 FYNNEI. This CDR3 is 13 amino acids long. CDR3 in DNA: TGTGCCAGCAGCCAAGACGGAGGCCCCAAAGCTTTCTTT. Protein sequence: CASSQDGGPKAFF.

CDR3 sequence (DNA): TGTGCCAGCACCGGACAGAAGGGGAAACTGTTTTTT. It yields the protein CASTGQKGKLFF. The chain has TRBV3-1 (or the pseudogene TRBV3-2) and TRBJ1-4, with TRBD1 as a possible D gene (6 bases). V was shortened by 7 bases and J by 11 bases, with 14 bases between the two germline ends. Germline loops: CDR1 LGHDT, CDR2 YNNKEL (reference sequence). This CDR3 region has 12 residues.

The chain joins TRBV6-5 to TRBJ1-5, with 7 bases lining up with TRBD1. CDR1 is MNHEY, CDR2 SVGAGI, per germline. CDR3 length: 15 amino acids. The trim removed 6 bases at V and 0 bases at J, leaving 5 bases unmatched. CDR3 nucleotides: TGTGCCAGCAGGTCGGGACAGTATAGCAATCAGCCCCAGCATTTT. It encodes CASRSGQYSNQPQHF.

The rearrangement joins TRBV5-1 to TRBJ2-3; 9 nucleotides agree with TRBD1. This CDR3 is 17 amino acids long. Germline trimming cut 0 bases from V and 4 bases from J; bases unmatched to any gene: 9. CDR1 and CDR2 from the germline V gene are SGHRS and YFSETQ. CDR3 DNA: TGCGCCAGCAGCTTGGTATCGGGACAGGGAAGGGCAGATACGCAGTATTTT. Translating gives CASSLVSGQGRADTQYF. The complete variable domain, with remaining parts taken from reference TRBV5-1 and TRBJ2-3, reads KAGVTQTPRYLIKTRGQQVTLSCSPISGHRSVSWYQQTPGQGLQFLFEYFSETQRNKGNFPGRFSGRQFSNSRSEMNVSTLELGDSALYLCASSLVSGQGRADTQYFGPGTRLTVL.

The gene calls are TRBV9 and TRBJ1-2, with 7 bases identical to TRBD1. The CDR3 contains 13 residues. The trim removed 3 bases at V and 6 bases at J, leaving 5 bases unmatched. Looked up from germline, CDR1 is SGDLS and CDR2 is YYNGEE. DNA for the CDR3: TGTGCCAGCAGCGGGACCGGACAGGATGGCTACACCTTC. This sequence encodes CASSGTGQDGYTF. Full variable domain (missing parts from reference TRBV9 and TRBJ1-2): DSGVTQTPKHLITATGQRVTLRCSPRSGDLSVYWYQQSLDQGLQFLIQYYNGEERAKGNILERFSAQQFPDLHSELNLSSLELGDSALYFCASSGTGQDGYTFGSGTRLTVV.